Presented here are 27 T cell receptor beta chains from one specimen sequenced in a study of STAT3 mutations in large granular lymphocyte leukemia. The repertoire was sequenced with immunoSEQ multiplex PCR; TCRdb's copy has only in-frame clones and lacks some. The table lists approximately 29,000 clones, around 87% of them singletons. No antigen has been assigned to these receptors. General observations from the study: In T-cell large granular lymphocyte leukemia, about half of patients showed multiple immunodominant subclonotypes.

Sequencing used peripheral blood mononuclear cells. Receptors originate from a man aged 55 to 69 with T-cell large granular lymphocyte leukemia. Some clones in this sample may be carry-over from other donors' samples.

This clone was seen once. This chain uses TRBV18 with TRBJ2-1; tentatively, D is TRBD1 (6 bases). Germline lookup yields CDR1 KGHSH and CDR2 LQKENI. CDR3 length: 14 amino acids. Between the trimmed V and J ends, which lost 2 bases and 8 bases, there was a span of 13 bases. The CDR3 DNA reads TGTGCCAGCTCACCAGGCCTCACAGGGTATGAGCAGTTCTTC. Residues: CASSPGLTGYEQFF.

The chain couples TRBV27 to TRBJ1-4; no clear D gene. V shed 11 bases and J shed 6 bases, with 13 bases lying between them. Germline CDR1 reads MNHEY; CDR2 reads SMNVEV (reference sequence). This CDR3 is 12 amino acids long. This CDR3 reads CAPVRWYEKLFF. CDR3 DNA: TGTGCCCCTGTCAGGTGGTATGAAAAACTGTTTTTT.

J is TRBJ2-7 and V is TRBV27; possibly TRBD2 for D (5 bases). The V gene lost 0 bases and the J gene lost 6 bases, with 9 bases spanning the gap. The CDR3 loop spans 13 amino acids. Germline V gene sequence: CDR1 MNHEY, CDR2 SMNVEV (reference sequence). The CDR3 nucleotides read TGTGCCAGCAGTTTATCTCGGGAAGGCGAGCAGTACTTC. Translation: CASSLSREGEQYF.

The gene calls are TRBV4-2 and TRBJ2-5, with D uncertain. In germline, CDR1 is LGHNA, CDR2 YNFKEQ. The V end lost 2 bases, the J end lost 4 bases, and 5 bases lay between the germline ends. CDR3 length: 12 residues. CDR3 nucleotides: TGTGCCAGCAGCCAACCCTCAGAGACCCAGTACTTC. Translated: CASSQPSETQYF.

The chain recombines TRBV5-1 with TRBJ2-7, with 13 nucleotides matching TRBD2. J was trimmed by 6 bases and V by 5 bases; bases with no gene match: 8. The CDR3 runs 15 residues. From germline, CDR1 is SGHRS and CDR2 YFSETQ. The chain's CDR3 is CASSPGLAGAREQYF. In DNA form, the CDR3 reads TGCGCCAGCAGTCCTGGACTAGCGGGAGCCCGCGAGCAGTACTTC.

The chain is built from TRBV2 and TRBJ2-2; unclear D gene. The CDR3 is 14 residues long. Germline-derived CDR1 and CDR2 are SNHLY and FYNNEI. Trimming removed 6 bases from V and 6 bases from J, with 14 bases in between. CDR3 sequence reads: CASRDVQLAGELFF. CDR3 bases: TGTGCCAGCAGGGACGTACAGTTGGCCGGGGAGCTGTTTTTT.

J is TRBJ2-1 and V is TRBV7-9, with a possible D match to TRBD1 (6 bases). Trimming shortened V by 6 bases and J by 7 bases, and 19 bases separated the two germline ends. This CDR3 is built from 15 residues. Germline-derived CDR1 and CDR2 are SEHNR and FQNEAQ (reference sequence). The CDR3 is CASRSGTQGKNEQFF. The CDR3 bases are TGTGCCAGCAGATCCGGGACCCAGGGGAAGAATGAGCAGTTCTTC.

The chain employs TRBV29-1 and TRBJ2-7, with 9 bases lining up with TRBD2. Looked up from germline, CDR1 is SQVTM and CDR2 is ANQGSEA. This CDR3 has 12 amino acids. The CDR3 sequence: CGAIAGVSEQYF. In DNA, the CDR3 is TGCGGAGCGATAGCGGGAGTTAGTGAGCAGTACTTC.

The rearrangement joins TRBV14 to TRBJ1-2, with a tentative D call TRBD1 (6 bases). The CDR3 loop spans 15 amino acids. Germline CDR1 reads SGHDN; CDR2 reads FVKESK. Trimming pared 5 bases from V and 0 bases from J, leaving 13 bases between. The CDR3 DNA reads TGTGCCAGCAGCACACGGACAGCAGCTAACTATGGCTACACCTTC. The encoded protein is CASSTRTAANYGYTF. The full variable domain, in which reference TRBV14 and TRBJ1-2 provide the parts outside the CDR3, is EAGVTQFPSHSVIEKGQTVTLRCDPISGHDNLYWYRRVMGKEIKFLLHFVKESKQDESGMPNNRFLAERTGGTYSTLKVQPAELEDSGVYFCASSTRTAANYGYTFGSGTRLTVV.

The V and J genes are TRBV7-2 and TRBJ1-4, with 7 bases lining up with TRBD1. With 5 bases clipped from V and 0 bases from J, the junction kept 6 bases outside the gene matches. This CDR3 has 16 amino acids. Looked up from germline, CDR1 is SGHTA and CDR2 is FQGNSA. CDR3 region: CASSPTGRATNEKLFF. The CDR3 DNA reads TGTGCCAGCAGCCCGACAGGGAGGGCAACTAATGAAAAACTGTTTTTT.

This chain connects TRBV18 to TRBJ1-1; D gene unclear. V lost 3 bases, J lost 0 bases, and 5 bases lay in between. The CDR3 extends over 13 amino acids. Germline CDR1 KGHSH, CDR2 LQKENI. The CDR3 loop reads CASSPFMNTEAFF. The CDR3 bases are TGTGCCAGCTCACCCTTTATGAACACTGAAGCTTTCTTT.

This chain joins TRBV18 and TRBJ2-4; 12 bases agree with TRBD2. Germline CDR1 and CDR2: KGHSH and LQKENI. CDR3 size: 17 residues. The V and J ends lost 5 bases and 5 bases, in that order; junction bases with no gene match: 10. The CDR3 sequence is CASSISSSGRAQNIQYF. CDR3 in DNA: TGTGCCAGCTCAATAAGTTCTAGCGGGAGGGCCCAAAACATTCAGTACTTC.

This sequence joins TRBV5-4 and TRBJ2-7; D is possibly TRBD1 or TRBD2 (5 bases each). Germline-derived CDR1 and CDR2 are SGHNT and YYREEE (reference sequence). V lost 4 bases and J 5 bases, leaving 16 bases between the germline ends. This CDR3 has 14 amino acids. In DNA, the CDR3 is TGTGCCAGCAGCCCGCCGGGGCCGCGGAACGAGCAGTACTTC. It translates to CASSPPGPRNEQYF.

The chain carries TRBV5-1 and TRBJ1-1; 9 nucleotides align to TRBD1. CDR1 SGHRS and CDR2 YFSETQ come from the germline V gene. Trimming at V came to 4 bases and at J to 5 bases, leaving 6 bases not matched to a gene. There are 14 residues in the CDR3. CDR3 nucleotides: TGCGCCAGCAGCACGACAGGGGGAGGTACTGAAGCTTTCTTT. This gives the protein CASSTTGGGTEAFF.

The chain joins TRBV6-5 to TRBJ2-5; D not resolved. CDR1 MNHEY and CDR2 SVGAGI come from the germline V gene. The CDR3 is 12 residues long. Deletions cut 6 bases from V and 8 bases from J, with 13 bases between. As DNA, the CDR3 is TGTGCCAGCAGCGGTATTGGTGGTACCCAGTACTTC. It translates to CASSGIGGTQYF.

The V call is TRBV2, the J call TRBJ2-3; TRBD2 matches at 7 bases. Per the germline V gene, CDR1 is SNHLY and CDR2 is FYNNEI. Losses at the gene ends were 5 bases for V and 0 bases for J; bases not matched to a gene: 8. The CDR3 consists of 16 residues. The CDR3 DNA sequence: TGTGCCAGCAGTAACATTCTAGCGGTTAGCACAGATACGCAGTATTTT. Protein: CASSNILAVSTDTQYF.

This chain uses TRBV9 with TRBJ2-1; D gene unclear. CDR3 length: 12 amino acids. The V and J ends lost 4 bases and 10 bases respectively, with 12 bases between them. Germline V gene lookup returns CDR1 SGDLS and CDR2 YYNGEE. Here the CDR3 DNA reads TGTGCCAGCAGCTATCAACGCGGCGAGCAGTTCTTC. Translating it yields CASSYQRGEQFF.

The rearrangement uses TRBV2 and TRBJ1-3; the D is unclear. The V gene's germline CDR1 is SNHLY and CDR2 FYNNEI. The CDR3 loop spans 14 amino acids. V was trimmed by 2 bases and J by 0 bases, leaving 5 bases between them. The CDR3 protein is CASSEQSSGNTIYF. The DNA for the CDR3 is TGTGCCAGCAGTGAACAATCCTCTGGAAACACCATATATTTT.

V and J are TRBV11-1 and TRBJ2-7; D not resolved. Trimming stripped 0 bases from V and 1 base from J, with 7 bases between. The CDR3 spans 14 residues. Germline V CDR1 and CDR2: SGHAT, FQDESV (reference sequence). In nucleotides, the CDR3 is TGTGCCAGCAGCTTAGCGGCGGATTCCTACGAGCAGTACTTC. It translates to CASSLAADSYEQYF.

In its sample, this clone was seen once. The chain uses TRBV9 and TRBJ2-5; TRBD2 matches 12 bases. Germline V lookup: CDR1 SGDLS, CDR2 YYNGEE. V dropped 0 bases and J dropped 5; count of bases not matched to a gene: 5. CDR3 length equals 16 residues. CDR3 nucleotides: TGTGCCAGCAGCGTAGCTAGCGGGGGGGGTAAGGAGACCCAGTACTTC. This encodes CASSVASGGGKETQYF.

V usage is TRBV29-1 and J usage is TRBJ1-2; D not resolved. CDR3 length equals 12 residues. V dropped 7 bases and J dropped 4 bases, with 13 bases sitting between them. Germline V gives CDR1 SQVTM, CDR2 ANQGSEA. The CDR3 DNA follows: TGCAGCGCCTCTACAGCCCTCTATGGCTACACCTTC. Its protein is CSASTALYGYTF.

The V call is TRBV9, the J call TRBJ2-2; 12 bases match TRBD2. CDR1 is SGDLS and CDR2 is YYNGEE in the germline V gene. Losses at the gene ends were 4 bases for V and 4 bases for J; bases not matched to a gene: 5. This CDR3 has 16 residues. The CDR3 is CASSPRTSGATGELFF. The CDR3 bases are TGTGCCAGCAGCCCCCGGACTAGCGGGGCCACCGGGGAGCTGTTTTTT.

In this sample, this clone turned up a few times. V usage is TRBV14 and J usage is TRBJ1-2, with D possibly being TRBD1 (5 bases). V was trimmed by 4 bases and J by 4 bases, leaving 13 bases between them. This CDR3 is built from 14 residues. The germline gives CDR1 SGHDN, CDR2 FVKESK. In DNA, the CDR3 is TGTGCCAGCAGCCTGGGACGACTAGCCTATGGCTACACCTTC. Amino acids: CASSLGRLAYGYTF.

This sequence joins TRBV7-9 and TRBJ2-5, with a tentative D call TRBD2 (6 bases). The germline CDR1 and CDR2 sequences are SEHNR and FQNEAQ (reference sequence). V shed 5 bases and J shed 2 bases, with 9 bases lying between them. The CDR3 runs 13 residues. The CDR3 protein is CASSLSGQETQYF. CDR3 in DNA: TGTGCCAGCAGCCTTAGCGGACAAGAGACCCAGTACTTC.

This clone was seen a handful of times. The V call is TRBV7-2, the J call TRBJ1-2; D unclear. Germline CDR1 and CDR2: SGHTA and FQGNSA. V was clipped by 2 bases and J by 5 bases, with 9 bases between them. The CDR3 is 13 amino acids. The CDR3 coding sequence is TGTGCCAGCAGCTTATTAACAGCTTATGGCTACACCTTC. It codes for CASSLLTAYGYTF. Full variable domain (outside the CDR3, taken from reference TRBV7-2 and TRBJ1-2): GAGVSQSPSNKVTEKGKDVELRCDPISGHTALYWYRQSLGQGLEFLIYFQGNSAPDKSGLPSDRFSAERTGGSVSTLTIQRTQQEDSAVYLCASSLLTAYGYTFGSGTRLTVV.

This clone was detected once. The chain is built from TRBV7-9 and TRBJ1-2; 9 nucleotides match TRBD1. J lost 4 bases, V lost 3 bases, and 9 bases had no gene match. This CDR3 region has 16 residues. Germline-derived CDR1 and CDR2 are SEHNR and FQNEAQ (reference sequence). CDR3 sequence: CASSFLSTGGTYGYTF. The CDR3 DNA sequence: TGTGCCAGCAGCTTCCTCTCGACAGGGGGAACCTATGGCTACACCTTC.

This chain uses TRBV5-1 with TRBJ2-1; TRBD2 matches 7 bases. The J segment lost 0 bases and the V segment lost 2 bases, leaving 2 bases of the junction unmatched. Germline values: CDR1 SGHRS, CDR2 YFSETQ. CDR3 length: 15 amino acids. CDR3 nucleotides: TGCGCCAGCAGCTTAGCGGGGAGCTCCTACAATGAGCAGTTCTTC. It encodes CASSLAGSSYNEQFF. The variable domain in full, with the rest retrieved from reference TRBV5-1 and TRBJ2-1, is KAGVTQTPRYLIKTRGQQVTLSCSPISGHRSVSWYQQTPGQGLQFLFEYFSETQRNKGNFPGRFSGRQFSNSRSEMNVSTLELGDSALYLCASSLAGSSYNEQFFGPGTRLTVL.